The 19 T cell receptor beta chains below all came from one sample that was sequenced in a study of blood T cell repertoires in COVID-19 (TCRdb year 2020). Libraries were built with the immunoSEQ multiplex PCR assay. This is the immuneACCESS table as TCRdb keeps it, with only in-frame sequences that have V and J called. A part of the clones is gone; compared with another copy, unresolved V genes explain less than half, and the rest is unexplained. The sample records 350,000 to 450,000 clones, 75% to 90% of which are singletons. The ten top clones hold around 3.4% of the sample. Material: peripheral blood. Receptors originate from a woman under 30 with acute or convalescent COVID-19.

V usage is TRBV7-2 and J usage is TRBJ1-1; TRBD1 matches at 9 bases. The germline V gene has CDR1 SGHTA and CDR2 FQGNSA. After removal of 4 bases from V and 4 bases from J, the junction contained 4 bases not matched to a gene. The length of the CDR3 is 14 residues. The CDR3 DNA sequence: TGTGCCAGCAGCTCGTGGACAGGGGCCACTGAAGCTTTCTTT. The encoded protein is CASSSWTGATEAFF.

The V gene is TRBV28, the J gene TRBJ2-7, with 7 positions matching TRBD1. With V trimmed by 5 bases and J by 7 bases, 11 bases remained unmatched. CDR1 and CDR2 from the germline V gene are MDHEN and SYDVKM. The CDR3 runs to 14 residues. The CDR3 loop is CASSPQTGLTEQYF. As DNA, the CDR3 is TGTGCCAGCAGTCCTCAGACAGGGCTGACGGAGCAGTACTTC.

The chain joins TRBV18 to TRBJ2-2; unclear D gene. Germline assignment: CDR1 KGHSH and CDR2 LQKENI. There are 16 residues in the CDR3. The V end lost 3 bases, the J end lost 5 bases, and 16 bases lay between the germline ends. The CDR3 DNA reads as TGTGCCAGCTCACCGCGGAGAGGCCTGGAGACCGGGGAGCTGTTTTTT. Its translation is CASSPRRGLETGELFF. The entire variable domain, with the rest obtained from reference TRBV18 and TRBJ2-2, is as follows: NAGVMQNPRHLVRRRGQEARLRCSPMKGHSHVYWYRQLPEEGLKFMVYLQKENIIDESGMPKERFSAEFPKEGPSILRIQQVVRGDSAAYFCASSPRRGLETGELFFGEGSRLTVL.

The chain employs TRBV5-8 and TRBJ1-2, with D perhaps TRBD1 (5 bases). V lost 0 bases and J 4 bases, leaving 10 bases between the germline ends. Germline V gene data show CDR1 as SGHTS and CDR2 as YDEGEE. The CDR3 loop spans 14 amino acids. CDR3 coding DNA: TGTGCCAGCAGCTTGGGACGGGGGTTCTATGGCTACACCTTC. Translation: CASSLGRGFYGYTF.

The chain carries TRBV6-5 and TRBJ2-5; D remains unclear. This CDR3 is built from 13 residues. Trimming shortened V by 4 bases and J by 5 bases, and 11 bases separated the two germline ends. In germline, CDR1 is MNHEY, CDR2 SVGAGI. The CDR3 loop is CASSSSWAETQYF. The CDR3 DNA sequence: TGTGCCAGCAGTTCTTCTTGGGCCGAGACCCAGTACTTC.

J is TRBJ2-6 and V is TRBV9; 7 bases line up with TRBD1. The CDR3 extends over 18 amino acids. Per the germline V gene, CDR1 is SGDLS and CDR2 is YYNGEE. V dropped 5 bases and J dropped 0; count of bases not matched to a gene: 11. CDR3 coding DNA: TGTGCCAGCAGGACCGAGGACAGGTTTAGCTCTGGGGCCAACGTCCTGACTTTC. Encoded protein: CASRTEDRFSSGANVLTF.

This clone was observed a single time. The V gene is TRBV7-9, the J gene TRBJ1-4; weak D call: TRBD1 (5 bases). Between the trimmed V and J ends, which lost 5 bases and 14 bases, there was a span of 21 bases. CDR3 length: 14 amino acids. Germline V gives CDR1 SEHNR, CDR2 FQNEAQ (reference sequence). In DNA, the CDR3 is TGTGCCAGCAGCGGACCGGGGCAGGTCGGGGGGCTGTTTTTT. It codes for CASSGPGQVGGLFF.

The chain couples TRBV5-5 to TRBJ1-4; 8 bases fit TRBD1. This CDR3 region has 16 residues. J was trimmed by 5 bases and V by 1 base; bases with no gene match: 7. Germline CDR1 SGHKS, CDR2 YYEKEE (reference sequence). The CDR3 bases are TGTGCCAGCAGCTTGTGGATGGACAGGGAGAATGAAAAACTGTTTTTT. It encodes CASSLWMDRENEKLFF.

The V and J genes are TRBV15 and TRBJ1-2; 8 nucleotides align to TRBD1. V dropped 4 bases and J dropped 2; count of bases not matched to a gene: 3. The germline V gene encodes CDR1 LNHNV and CDR2 YYDKDF (reference sequence). This CDR3 is 14 amino acids long. This CDR3 is CATSNRDRNYGYTF. CDR3 bases: TGTGCCACCAGCAACCGGGACAGGAACTATGGCTACACCTTC.

V gene TRBV30 combines with J gene TRBJ1-3; no clear D gene. This CDR3 comprises 11 residues. V dropped 4 bases and J dropped 8 bases, with 9 bases sitting between them. Per germline, CDR1 GTSNPN and CDR2 SVGIG (reference sequence). The CDR3 loop reads CAWTRLDTIYF. The CDR3 DNA reads as TGTGCCTGGACTAGGCTGGACACCATATATTTT.

The chain recombines TRBV5-1 with TRBJ2-7, with no clear D. V lost 4 bases to trimming and J lost 3 bases, with 5 bases between them. The CDR3 sequence is 11 residues long. Germline CDR1 reads SGHRS; CDR2 reads YFSETQ. CDR3 nucleotide sequence: TGCGCCAGCAGCGCGAACTACGAGCAGTACTTC. Its translation: CASSANYEQYF.

The chain is built from TRBV9 and TRBJ2-1; D may be TRBD2 (6 bases). The V gene lost 0 bases and the J gene lost 7 bases, with 17 bases spanning the gap. This CDR3 has 16 residues. Per the germline V gene, CDR1 is SGDLS and CDR2 is YYNGEE. CDR3 amino acids: CASSVVPVTSQNEQFF. In nucleotides, the CDR3 is TGTGCCAGCAGCGTAGTCCCCGTGACTAGTCAGAATGAGCAGTTCTTC. Combining the CDR3 with reference TRBV9 and TRBJ2-1 gives the whole variable domain DSGVTQTPKHLITATGQRVTLRCSPRSGDLSVYWYQQSLDQGLQFLIQYYNGEERAKGNILERFSAQQFPDLHSELNLSSLELGDSALYFCASSVVPVTSQNEQFFGPGTRLTVL.

The chain employs TRBV2 and TRBJ2-2, with a weak D call TRBD1 (8 bases). This CDR3 region has 17 residues. Germline V gene sequence: CDR1 SNHLY, CDR2 FYNNEI. The V gene lost 2 bases and the J gene lost 5 bases, with 18 bases spanning the gap. The CDR3 bases are TGTGCCAGCAGTGAACTTTTAACAGGGGGGGTGACCGGGGAGCTGTTTTTT. Residues: CASSELLTGGVTGELFF.

The count of this clone is one. V usage is TRBV4-1 and J usage is TRBJ2-1, with TRBD1 matching over 7 bases. Germline assignment: CDR1 MGHRA and CDR2 YSYEKL. The CDR3 is 16 residues long. V lost 1 base, J lost 2 bases, and 5 bases stayed unmatched. CDR3 DNA sequence: TGCGCCAGCAGCCAAGTTATCGGGACAGCCTACAATGAGCAGTTCTTC. Protein: CASSQVIGTAYNEQFF.

The chain employs TRBV19 and TRBJ1-6; D unresolved. V was pared by 5 bases and J by 7 bases, with 9 bases between. The CDR3 covers 13 residues. The germline gives CDR1 LNHDA, CDR2 SQIVND (reference sequence). The CDR3 nucleotides are TGTGCCAGTAGTTGGCGGGAAAATTCACCCCTCCACTTT. Encoded protein: CASSWRENSPLHF. The entire variable domain, with the rest obtained from reference TRBV19 and TRBJ1-6, is as follows: DGGITQSPKYLFRKEGQNVTLSCEQNLNHDAMYWYRQDPGQGLRLIYYSQIVNDFQKGDIAEGYSVSREKKESFPLTVTSAQKNPTAFYLCASSWRENSPLHFGNGTRLTVT.

About this clone: Just one base apart from a much larger clone, this may be a read error. This sequence joins TRBV4-2 and TRBJ2-1; 11 nucleotides match TRBD2. The CDR3 is made up of 15 amino acids. CDR1 is LGHNA, CDR2 YNFKEQ, per germline. V dropped 6 bases and J dropped 3; count of bases not matched to a gene: 4. The CDR3, as DNA: TGTGCCAGCAGACCCACTAGCGGGAGCTACAATGAGCAGTTCTTC. Translated, it gives CASRPTSGSYNEQFF.

The rearrangement links TRBV7-9 to TRBJ2-2; TRBD1 aligns across 7 bases. Trimming cost V 2 bases and J 3 bases; bases outside gene matches: 9. There are 17 residues in the CDR3. The germline gives CDR1 SEHNR, CDR2 FQNEAQ (reference sequence). CDR3 nucleotides: TGTGCCAGCAGCTTACGGGCAGGGGGTAGCGACACCGGGGAGCTGTTTTTT. Protein: CASSLRAGGSDTGELFF.

This clone was recorded only once. J is TRBJ2-7 and V is TRBV7-8, with a weak D call TRBD2 (5 bases). Deletions cut 3 bases from V and 3 bases from J, with 9 bases between. Germline V lookup: CDR1 SGHVS, CDR2 FQNEAQ. There are 13 residues in the CDR3. The DNA for the CDR3 is TGTGCCAGCAGCTTCTTCGGACTCTACGAGCAGTACTTC. It yields the protein CASSFFGLYEQYF.

The chain employs TRBV27 and TRBJ1-1; 10 bases are shared with TRBD1. V shed 7 bases and J 6 bases; nucleotides not matched to a gene: 11. Germline loops: CDR1 MNHEY, CDR2 SMNVEV (reference sequence). The CDR3 runs 15 residues. CDR3 residues: CASINTGQGIPEAFF. CDR3 coding DNA: TGTGCCAGCATCAATACGGGACAGGGGATACCTGAAGCTTTCTTT.